This section outlines one T cell receptor beta chain sequence together with its context. No antigen is known for it. No quality values exist for individual bases; no much larger clone is one base distant. The treatment or condition label for this specimen denotes: live attenuated yellow fever vaccine strain. Two biological replicates of bulk PBMCs were collected at each blood-draw timepoint. PBMCs were isolated from peripheral blood using a standard Ficoll-Paque protocol. TriZol was used to extract RNA from bulk PBMCs, from CD4 and CD8 fractions, and from dextramer-positive and dextramer-negative fractions. Synthesis of TCR cDNA relied on 5'RACE template switching, a step that introduced a universal primer site along with unique molecular identifiers. Priming of cDNA synthesis was performed from both the TCR alpha and TCR beta constant segments. Library amplification used two PCR steps, and the second PCR step added sample barcodes and sequencing adapters. Sequencing of the libraries was done on either Illumina HiSeq 2500 (2x100 bp) or NovaSeq (2x150 bp). Regarding the original processing steps: MIGEC was used to demultiplex reads and collapse the reads into UMI consensus sequences, and MiXCR was used for V(D)J alignment. Using edgeR on replicate PBMC samples, clonotypes were called vaccine-responding if FDR was below 0.01 and the log2 fold change was above 5 up to day 15. Each bulk clonotype received a CD4 or CD8 identity based on whether the sequenced CD4 or CD8 repertoire contained that clonotype at higher abundance. TCRdb reprocessed the public reads (quality trimming at Q25 with fastp, clone calling with MiXCR) and kept in-frame beta chains. Entries are consolidated by CDR3 protein sequence, retaining the most common genes and DNA. The V and J calls follow TCRdb's processing rather than the paper's. The table for this sample lists hundreds of thousands of distinct CDR3 sequences; about 13% of them were counted only once. The top ten constitute more than 13% of the sample.

The CDR3 covers 19 residues, taking in both the cysteine and the phenylalanine. CDR3 DNA is the only sequence kept; it has 57 bases, read in frame from the first base. Relative to germline, V is 1 base shorter and J is 3 bases shorter, with 24 bases between their ends. This sample stems from a study of T cells after yellow fever vaccination (dated by TCRdb to between 2019 and 2020). For the wider study: The SMART-Seq v4 Ultra Low Input RNA kit was used to prepare libraries from fractions with low cell numbers. Bulk TCR alpha and beta repertoires were sequenced longitudinally to track T-cell clones before and after primary and booster YFV17D yellow fever vaccination. Two healthy male donors, one aged 18 to 30 and one aged 30 to 40 years, were included in the cohort. Bulk PBMC replicates and cell subsets were isolated from blood drawn at multiple timepoints before and after both primary and secondary immunization.

Study-level results and caveats: A small fraction of clonotypes showed up in both the CD4 and CD8 compartments, probably as a result of convergent recombination. Compared with the primary T-cell response, the secondary T-cell response was faster but weaker, reaching its peak on day 5 rather than on day 15. The study included only two donors, which limits how far the findings can be generalized. After the booster, most of the clones that had expanded following primary vaccination were detected again (almost 98% of CD4 and more than 85% of CD8), which suggests that memory was broadly maintained. FACS-sorted repertoires could contain abundant contaminating clonotypes from the bulk population, so computational filtering was required.

The starting material was PBMCs, obtained on the day of the yellow fever booster vaccination. The TCR sequence derives from a man between 25 and 39 years old who received the YFV17D yellow fever vaccine. This receptor chain uses TRBV23-1 and TRBJ2-5; 5 matching bases give a weak D call of TRBD2. TRBV23-1 carries the ORF label, with uncertain function. CDR3 region: CASSQWPHAEDPPEETQYF. The nucleotide sequence reads as follows: TGCGCCAGCAGTCAATGGCCACATGCGGAGGACCCCCCTGAAGAGACCCAGTACTTC.